These 8 T cell receptor beta chains share one sample of origin, sequenced in a study of beta chain features in type 1 diabetes. For these receptors, no antigen is known. Study-level findings and limits: TCRB CDR3 length was moderately but significantly reduced in all four CD4+ subsets of Type 1 diabetes patients.

All of the isolated RNA was reverse transcribed, so expressed TCRB transcripts were sequenced. Sequenced by immunoSEQ multiplex PCR; TCRdb stores in-frame clones only, minus some. This sample has roughly 700,000 clones, with around an eighth found just once. Sample: naive CD4+ T cells from blood. The source of these receptors is a man aged 18 to 30 with type 1 diabetes.

The rearrangement joins TRBV19 to TRBJ1-5; no clear D. Trimming removed 6 bases from V and 0 bases from J, with 6 bases in between. Per germline, CDR1 LNHDA and CDR2 SQIVND (reference sequence). The CDR3 is 13 residues long. CDR3 protein: CASRDDSNQPQHF. CDR3 in DNA: TGTGCCAGTAGGGATGATAGCAATCAGCCCCAGCATTTT.

This clone has at least ten counts. Other DNA variants within this sample encode the same CDR3. V is TRBV18 and J is TRBJ2-5; D is undetermined. The V end lost 5 bases, the J end lost 1 base, and 2 bases lay between the germline ends. The CDR3 spans 11 residues. Germline-derived CDR1 and CDR2 are KGHSH and LQKENI. DNA for the CDR3: TGTGCCAGCTCATCCCAAGAGACCCAGTACTTC. This codes for CASSSQETQYF.

This clone was picked up a small number of times. J is TRBJ1-1 and V is TRBV30; the D is unclear. CDR1 GTSNPN and CDR2 SVGIG come from the germline V gene (reference sequence). This CDR3 is built from 12 residues. Deletions cut 3 bases from V and 11 bases from J, with 16 bases between. The CDR3 region is CAWRVVEAKAFF. In DNA, the CDR3 is TGTGCCTGGAGAGTAGTCGAAGCTAAGGCTTTCTTT.

This chain connects TRBV4-2 to TRBJ1-5, with a weak D call TRBD1 (6 bases). V was clipped by 4 bases and J by 5 bases, with 12 bases between them. This CDR3 spans 14 amino acids. CDR1 LGHNA and CDR2 YNFKEQ come from the germline V gene. CDR3 DNA sequence: TGTGCCAGCAGCCGCGAGGCAGGGGATCAGCCCCAGCATTTT. Encoded protein: CASSREAGDQPQHF.

The gene calls are TRBV18 and TRBJ2-1; 12 bases fit TRBD2. V was pared by 3 bases and J by 6 bases, with 3 bases of the junction left unmatched. This CDR3 is 15 amino acids long. Germline values: CDR1 KGHSH, CDR2 LQKENI. CDR3 coding DNA: TGTGCCAGCTCACCCTCGGGACTAGCGGGCAATGAGCAGTTCTTC. It is translated as CASSPSGLAGNEQFF.

This clone was picked up a small number of times. The rearrangement links TRBV27 to TRBJ2-2; D not certain. Trimming stripped 3 bases from V and 2 bases from J, with 1 base between. This CDR3 contains 12 residues. CDR1 and CDR2 (germline): MNHEY, SMNVEV (reference sequence). The CDR3 DNA reads as TGTGCCAGCAGTTTCAACACCGGGGAGCTGTTTTTT. This sequence encodes CASSFNTGELFF.

The genes are TRBV19 and TRBJ1-2, with D uncertain. The CDR3 runs 19 residues. The germline CDR1 and CDR2 sequences are LNHDA and SQIVND (reference sequence). V was clipped by 3 bases and J by 3 bases, with 26 bases between them. The CDR3 nucleotides read TGTGCCAGTAGTATGCAAGTTCCGAAGGGCCCCTGGCGGGACTATGGCTACACCTTC. Its protein product is CASSMQVPKGPWRDYGYTF.

The chain employs TRBV15 and TRBJ2-7; maybe TRBD2 (6 bases). CDR1 and CDR2 (germline): LNHNV, YYDKDF (reference sequence). Trimming shortened V by 0 bases and J by 2 bases, and 17 bases separated the two germline ends. CDR3 length: 17 residues. The CDR3 here is CATSRDKQEGDPYEQYF. In DNA, the CDR3 is TGTGCCACCAGCAGAGATAAGCAGGAGGGAGACCCCTACGAGCAGTACTTC.